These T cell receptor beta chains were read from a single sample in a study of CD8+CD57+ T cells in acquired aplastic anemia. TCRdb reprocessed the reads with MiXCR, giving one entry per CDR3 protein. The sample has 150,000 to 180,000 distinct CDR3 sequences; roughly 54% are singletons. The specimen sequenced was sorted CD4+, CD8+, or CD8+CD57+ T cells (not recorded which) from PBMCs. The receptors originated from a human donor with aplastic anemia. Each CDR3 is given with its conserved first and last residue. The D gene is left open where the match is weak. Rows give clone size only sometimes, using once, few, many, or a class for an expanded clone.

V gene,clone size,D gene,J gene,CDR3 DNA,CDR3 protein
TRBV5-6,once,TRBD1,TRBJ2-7,TGTGCCAGCAGCTTGGGGGAGGGACAGGGAGTCTACGAGCAGTACTTC,CASSLGEGQGVYEQYF
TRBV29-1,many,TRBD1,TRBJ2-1,TGCAGCGTTGAAGGGCCGGGACAGAAATCGTACAATGAGCAGTTCTTC,CSVEGPGQKSYNEQFF
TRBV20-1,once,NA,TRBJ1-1,TGCAGTGCTTCGCGGGCAGGTGGGGCGAACACTGAAGCTTTCTTT,CSASRAGGANTEAFF
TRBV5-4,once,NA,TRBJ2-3,TGTGCCAGCAGCTTGGGAGCCTCGGGAGATACGCAGTATTTT,CASSLGASGDTQYF
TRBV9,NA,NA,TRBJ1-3,TGTGCCAGCAGCGTCCTCGGGACTCTCTCTGGAAACACCATATATTTT,CASSVLGTLSGNTIYF
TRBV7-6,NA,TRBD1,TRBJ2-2,TGTGCCAGCAGCTTCCCCGGGACAGAGGACCCCGGGGCCTACACCGGGGAGCTGTTTTTT,CASSFPGTEDPGAYTGELFF
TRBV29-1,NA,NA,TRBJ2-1,TGCAGCGTTGATTCCAGGGCCTACAATGAGCAGTTCTTC,CSVDSRAYNEQFF
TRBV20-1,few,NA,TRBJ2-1,TGCAGTGCTAGAGATCGGGCACCTAGCTCCTACAATGAGCAGTTCTTC,CSARDRAPSSYNEQFF
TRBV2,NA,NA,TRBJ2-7,TGTGCCAGCACCGAATGGACGGGGAGCGACGAGCAGTACTTC,CASTEWTGSDEQYF
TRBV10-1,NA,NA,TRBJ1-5,TGCGCCAGCAGTGATACTGCCTCTCATCAGCCCCAGCATTTT,CASSDTASHQPQHF
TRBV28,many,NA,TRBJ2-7,TGTGCCAGCAGTCGGGGGACCCCCTACGAGCAGTACTTC,CASSRGTPYEQYF
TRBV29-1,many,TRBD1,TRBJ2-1,TGCAGCGTAAACCCGGATGGGGACAGCTACAATGAGCAGTTCTTC,CSVNPDGDSYNEQFF
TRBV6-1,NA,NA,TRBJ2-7,TGTGCCAGCAGTGAAGCCCATGGACGGTACTACGAGCAGTACTTC,CASSEAHGRYYEQYF
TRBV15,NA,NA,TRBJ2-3,TGTGCCACCAGCAGAGCCCTTGAGGGGGGCGATACGCAGTATTTT,CATSRALEGGDTQYF
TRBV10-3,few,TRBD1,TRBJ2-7,TGTGCCAGTATGGGACAGGGGCCCTACGAGCAGTACTTC,CASMGQGPYEQYF
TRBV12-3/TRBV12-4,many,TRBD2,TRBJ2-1,TGTGCCAGCTCTAGCGGGGGGGGCAATGAGCAGTTCTTC,CASSSGGGNEQFF
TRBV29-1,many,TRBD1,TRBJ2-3,TGCAGCGTCCAGGACAGGGAGGGCACAGATACGCAGTATTTT,CSVQDREGTDTQYF
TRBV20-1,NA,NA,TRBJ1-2,TGCAGTGCCATTGGACAGAACTATGGCTACACCTTC,CSAIGQNYGYTF
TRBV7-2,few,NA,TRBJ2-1,TGTGCCAGCAGCCAAACGGGATACAATGAGCAGTTCTTC,CASSQTGYNEQFF
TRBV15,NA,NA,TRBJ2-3,TGTGCCACCAGCAGAGGGGGTGCAGATACGCAGTATTTT,CATSRGGADTQYF
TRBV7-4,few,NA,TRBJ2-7,TGTGCCAGCAGCTTAGCCCCGGCGCCAGACTTCTCCTACGAGCAGTACTTC,CASSLAPAPDFSYEQYF
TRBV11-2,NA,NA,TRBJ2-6,TGTGCCAGCAGCTTAATGGTGTATGGGGCCAACGTCCTGACTTTC,CASSLMVYGANVLTF
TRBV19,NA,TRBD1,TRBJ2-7,TGTGCCAGTAGTTCCCGGACAGGGGGCTGGTTCGAGCAGTACTTC,CASSSRTGGWFEQYF
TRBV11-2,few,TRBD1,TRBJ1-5,TGTGCCAGCAGCTTAGACTCCCAGGGGGCATATAGGTATAATCAGCCCCAGCATTTT,CASSLDSQGAYRYNQPQHF
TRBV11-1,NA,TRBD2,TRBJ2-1,TGTGCCAGCAGCTTTAGCGGGGACTACAATGAGCAGTTCTTC,CASSFSGDYNEQFF
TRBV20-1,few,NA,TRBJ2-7,TGCAGTGCGGGAGGGGGGGAATCCCATTACGAGCAGTACTTC,CSAGGGESHYEQYF
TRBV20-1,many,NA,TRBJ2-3,TGCAGTGCCAAAGTCCCAGATACGCAGTATTTT,CSAKVPDTQYF
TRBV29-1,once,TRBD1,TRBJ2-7,TGCAGCGTTACAGGGGATAGCTCCTACGAGCAGTACTTC,CSVTGDSSYEQYF
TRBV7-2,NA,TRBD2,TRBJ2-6,TGTGCCAGCAGCTTATGGGCGGGGGGCACTGGGGCCAACGTCCTGACTTTC,CASSLWAGGTGANVLTF
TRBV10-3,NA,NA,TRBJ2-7,TGTGCCAGCAGTGTCCACCTCTTCTACGAGCAGTACTTC,CASSVHLFYEQYF
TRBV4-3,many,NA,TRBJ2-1,TGCGCCAGCAGCCAAGATCTGCCGGGGGCTCGTGAGCAGTTCTTC,CASSQDLPGAREQFF
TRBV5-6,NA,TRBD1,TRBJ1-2,TGTGCCAGCAGCTTGCGCAGGGGGCGCGTTGGCTACACCTTC,CASSLRRGRVGYTF
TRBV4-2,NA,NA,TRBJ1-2,TGTGCCAGCAGCCAAGTGAGCAAACTATCGGTCCGCTACACCTTC,CASSQVSKLSVRYTF
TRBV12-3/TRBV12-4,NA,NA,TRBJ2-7,TGTGCCAGCAGTTTAACAGGATCCCACTACGAGCAGTACTTC,CASSLTGSHYEQYF
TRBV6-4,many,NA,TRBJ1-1,TGTGCCAGCAGTGACTCCACGGGGGGCGGGGAAGAAGCTTTCTTT,CASSDSTGGGEEAFF
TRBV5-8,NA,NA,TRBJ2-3,TGTGCCAGCAGCTTGGTTTCGGGGGCAGATACGCAGTATTTT,CASSLVSGADTQYF
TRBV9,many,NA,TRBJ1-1,TGTGCCAGCAGCGTAGGAGGGAGTGAAGCTTTCTTT,CASSVGGSEAFF
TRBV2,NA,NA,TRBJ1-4,TGTGCCAGCAGATTACAGGGAGCAAATGAAAAACTGTTTTTT,CASRLQGANEKLFF
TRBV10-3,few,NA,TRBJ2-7,TGTGCCATCAGTGAGTCGATGGCGCTCTACGAGCAGTACTTC,CAISESMALYEQYF
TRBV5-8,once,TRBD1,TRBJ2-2,TGTGCCAGCAGTGAAGACAGGGTCCGGGCCGGGGAGCTGTTTTTT,CASSEDRVRAGELFF
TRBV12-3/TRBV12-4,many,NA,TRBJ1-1,TGTGCCAGCAGTGGTCTCGTGGGTGCAAACACTGAAGCTTTCTTT,CASSGLVGANTEAFF
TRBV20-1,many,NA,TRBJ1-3,TGCAGTGCTAGAGTAACTGGAAACACCATATATTTT,CSARVTGNTIYF
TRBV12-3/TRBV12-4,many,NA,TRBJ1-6,TGTGCCAGCGGGCCACCCCTCCACTTT,CASGPPLHF